This entry lists 30 T cell receptor beta chains sequenced from one sample in a study of CD4+ T cells in melanoma. The method was immunoSEQ multiplex PCR; TCRdb's version includes in-frame clones alone and lacks a portion of them. This sample has almost 15,000 clones, with around four fifths found just once. The sequenced sample consisted of cells from a culture (not recorded whether cultured in vitro). These receptors all come from a human donor with melanoma.

This chain connects TRBV18 to TRBJ1-2, with TRBD1 matching over 8 bases. The germline V gene has CDR1 KGHSH and CDR2 LQKENI. After removal of 6 bases from V and 8 bases from J, the junction contained 8 bases not matched to a gene. CDR3 size: 13 residues. The CDR3 nucleotides read TGTGCCAGCTCGCCAGGACAGGGTAGGGGCTACACCTTC. It codes for CASSPGQGRGYTF.

This rearrangement joins TRBV6-5 to TRBJ1-3, with no clear D. The germline gives CDR1 MNHEY, CDR2 SVGAGI. V lost 6 bases, J lost 3 bases, and 9 bases lay in between. This CDR3 spans 13 amino acids. The CDR3 loop reads CASSPPVGNTIYF. CDR3 DNA sequence: TGTGCCAGCAGCCCTCCAGTTGGAAACACCATATATTTT.

The chain uses TRBV18 and TRBJ2-3; D is unresolved. The CDR3 runs 12 residues. Trimming took off 3 bases at V and 11 bases at J, with 12 bases between the two ends. From germline, CDR1 is KGHSH and CDR2 LQKENI. The CDR3 here is CASSPSDVLQYF. As DNA, the CDR3 is TGTGCCAGCTCACCGTCGGACGTATTGCAGTATTTT.

V usage is TRBV10-2 and J usage is TRBJ2-1; TRBD2 aligns across 9 bases. This CDR3 has 15 residues. Germline-derived CDR1 and CDR2 are WSHSY and SAAADI. After removal of 9 bases from V and 2 bases from J, the junction contained 8 bases not matched to a gene. CDR3 residues: CASKGAGGTYNEQFF. For the CDR3, the DNA is TGCGCCAGTAAAGGTGCGGGGGGGACCTACAATGAGCAGTTCTTC.

The chain is built from TRBV7-2 and TRBJ1-1; weak D call: TRBD1 (6 bases). The length of the CDR3 is 15 residues. V lost 5 bases, J lost 1 base, and 14 bases lay in between. Germline CDR1 and CDR2: SGHTA and FQGNSA. CDR3 amino acids: CASSQGGGWNTEAFF. The CDR3, as DNA: TGTGCCAGCAGCCAAGGGGGGGGATGGAACACTGAAGCTTTCTTT.

This clone occurred a few times. The chain carries TRBV6-1 and TRBJ1-2; perhaps TRBD1 as D (6 bases). V lost 1 base and J 5 bases, leaving 11 bases between the germline ends. Germline CDR1 MNHNS, CDR2 SASEGT. The CDR3 covers 14 residues. The CDR3 is CASSEGGTTYGYTF. CDR3 bases: TGTGCCAGCAGTGAAGGCGGGACAACTTATGGCTACACCTTC.

The V call is TRBV18, the J call TRBJ1-1; 8 positions agree with TRBD1. V shed 2 bases and J 0 bases; nucleotides not matched to a gene: 8. The CDR3 is 17 residues long. Germline V gene lookup returns CDR1 KGHSH and CDR2 LQKENI. CDR3 residues: CASSPIGQGAMNTEAFF. CDR3 nucleotide sequence: TGTGCCAGCTCACCAATAGGGCAGGGGGCTATGAACACTGAAGCTTTCTTT.

The chain uses TRBV6-6 and TRBJ1-1; 7 nucleotides agree with TRBD1. CDR1 MNHNY and CDR2 SVGAGI come from the germline V gene (reference sequence). This CDR3 is 14 amino acids long. V lost 6 bases, J lost 1 base, and 5 bases stayed unmatched. CDR3 sequence: CASSRQGKNTEAFF. The CDR3 DNA is TGTGCCAGCAGCCGACAGGGAAAGAACACTGAAGCTTTCTTT.

V and J are TRBV2 and TRBJ2-3; 7 nucleotides line up with TRBD2. The CDR3 consists of 13 residues. V shed 11 bases, J shed 1 base, and the junction held 6 bases outside the gene matches. Germline CDR1 and CDR2: SNHLY and FYNNEI. Here the CDR3 reads CAGKRGGTDTQYF. The CDR3 bases are TGTGCCGGGAAACGGGGGGGCACAGATACGCAGTATTTT.

The chain recombines TRBV5-1 with TRBJ2-5, with TRBD2 matching over 14 bases. V was pared by 4 bases and J by 10 bases, with 18 bases of the junction left unmatched. Per germline, CDR1 SGHRS and CDR2 YFSETQ. The CDR3 consists of 18 residues. For the CDR3, the DNA is TGCGCCAGCAGCCCAGGGAGGACTAGCGGGGGGCCCGGAGGGGACCAGTACTTC. Translated, it gives CASSPGRTSGGPGGDQYF. Supplemented by reference TRBV5-1 and TRBJ2-5, the full variable domain reads KAGVTQTPRYLIKTRGQQVTLSCSPISGHRSVSWYQQTPGQGLQFLFEYFSETQRNKGNFPGRFSGRQFSNSRSEMNVSTLELGDSALYLCASSPGRTSGGPGGDQYFGPGTRLLVL.

The table lists this clone with a few counts. V and J are TRBV2 and TRBJ2-1, with D hard to call. The CDR3 sequence is 15 residues long. Trimming removed 6 bases at V and 0 bases at J, with 12 bases between. Germline V CDR1 and CDR2: SNHLY, FYNNEI. CDR3 DNA sequence: TGTGCCAGCAGCCCTCGGGCTGACTCCTACAATGAGCAGTTCTTC. Amino acids: CASSPRADSYNEQFF.

This clone was found a few times. V and J are TRBV7-7 and TRBJ2-2, with a possible D match to TRBD1 (6 bases). V was clipped by 5 bases and J by 2 bases, with 12 bases between them. The CDR3 consists of 15 residues. Germline loops: CDR1 SSHAT, CDR2 FNYEAQ (reference sequence). The chain's CDR3 is CASSPRGYNTGELFF. The CDR3 DNA follows: TGTGCCAGCAGCCCCAGGGGCTATAACACCGGGGAGCTGTTTTTT.

The chain carries TRBV27 and TRBJ2-7; 7 bases line up with TRBD1. After removal of 6 bases from V and 2 bases from J, the junction contained 10 bases not matched to a gene. CDR3 length: 15 residues. The V gene's germline CDR1 is MNHEY and CDR2 SMNVEV (reference sequence). CDR3 sequence reads: CASSRSGGSPYEQYF. CDR3 in DNA: TGTGCCAGCAGCCGATCAGGGGGATCACCCTACGAGCAGTACTTC.

On this clone: One end of the junction fails to match germline, which may point to a read error. The rearrangement uses TRBV27 and TRBJ1-2; D not certain. The CDR3 contains 14 residues. Germline V lookup: CDR1 MNHEY, CDR2 SMNVEV (reference sequence). The CDR3 region has the DNA TGTGCCGGCAGCCCTAGGCAGTTAGGGTATGGCTACACCTTC. This gives the protein CAGSPRQLGYGYTF.

The rearrangement uses TRBV29-1 and TRBJ2-5, with D unresolved. The CDR3 is made up of 12 amino acids. Germline V CDR1 and CDR2: SQVTM, ANQGSEA. Trimming shortened V by 5 bases and J by 1 base, and 8 bases separated the two germline ends. The CDR3 sequence is CSVIGFQETQYF. DNA for the CDR3: TGCAGCGTTATCGGCTTCCAAGAGACCCAGTACTTC.

The chain combines TRBV5-1 with TRBJ2-1, with D maybe TRBD2 (6 bases). The CDR3 sequence is 13 residues long. The V end lost 4 bases, the J end lost 8 bases, and 13 bases lay between the germline ends. Germline CDR1 SGHRS, CDR2 YFSETQ. The CDR3 DNA reads TGCGCCAGCAGCCGAACCCCGGGGGATGAGCAGTTCTTC. Encoded protein: CASSRTPGDEQFF.

This clone was seen a single time. This chain links TRBV30 with TRBJ2-7; D is unclear. CDR1 GTSNPN and CDR2 SVGIG come from the germline V gene (reference sequence). The CDR3 consists of 12 residues. Trimming took 7 bases from V and 1 from J, leaving 11 bases between them. This CDR3 reads CAYRRDSYEQYF. Written as DNA, the CDR3 is TGTGCCTATCGCAGAGATTCCTACGAGCAGTACTTC.

The V gene is TRBV7-3, the J gene TRBJ2-7, with D possibly matching TRBD1 (5 bases). CDR1 is SGHTA, CDR2 FQGTGA, per germline. With 0 bases removed from V and 2 bases from J, the gap between germline ends came to 11 bases. The CDR3 runs 15 residues. The CDR3 DNA reads TGTGCCAGCAGCTTAACGCCCCAGGGCCCCTACGAGCAGTACTTC. Protein: CASSLTPQGPYEQYF.

The chain employs TRBV19 and TRBJ2-7, with 8 bases fitting TRBD2. After removal of 4 bases from V and 0 bases from J, the junction contained 8 bases not matched to a gene. The CDR3 spans 16 residues. CDR1 is LNHDA, CDR2 SQIVND, per germline (reference sequence). In nucleotides, the CDR3 is TGTGCCAGTAGTAACCGGGGGGGGACAAGCTCCTACGAGCAGTACTTC. This gives the protein CASSNRGGTSSYEQYF.

This chain joins TRBV6-1 and TRBJ2-7; D is unclear. V lost 2 bases, J lost 2 bases, and 7 bases lay in between. The CDR3 is 13 residues long. Germline V lookup: CDR1 MNHNS, CDR2 SASEGT. The CDR3 protein is CASSEQIPYEQYF. The CDR3 region has the DNA TGTGCCAGCAGTGAACAGATCCCCTACGAGCAGTACTTC.

This clone was seen more than once but under ten times. The chain has TRBV6-5 and TRBJ1-2, with D unresolved. Trimming stripped 0 bases from V and 2 bases from J, with 7 bases between. The length of the CDR3 is 14 residues. CDR1 and CDR2 (germline): MNHEY, SVGAGI. The CDR3 DNA follows: TGTGCCAGCAGTTACTCGAAGCTAAACTATGGCTACACCTTC. Translating gives CASSYSKLNYGYTF.

This clone was detected a few times. This sequence joins TRBV4-2 and TRBJ2-2, with a tentative D call TRBD2 (6 bases). CDR3 length: 16 residues. The germline CDR1 and CDR2 sequences are LGHNA and YNFKEQ. The V end was cut by 2 bases, the J end by 0 bases, with 10 bases between. CDR3 DNA: TGTGCCAGCAGCCAAATCTTAGCGGCGAACACCGGGGAGCTGTTTTTT. Its protein product is CASSQILAANTGELFF.

The chain has TRBV5-5 and TRBJ2-4; perhaps TRBD1 as D (5 bases). The CDR3 is made up of 18 amino acids. V gave up 4 bases and J gave up 1 base, with 21 bases separating them. The germline gives CDR1 SGHKS, CDR2 YYEKEE (reference sequence). Here the CDR3 reads CASSQGRTSRLAKNIQYF. For the CDR3, the DNA is TGTGCCAGCAGCCAGGGTCGGACCTCACGTTTGGCCAAAAACATTCAGTACTTC.

The chain uses TRBV18 and TRBJ2-7; D might be TRBD1 (6 bases). The CDR3 is made up of 14 amino acids. V was pared by 3 bases and J by 1 base, with 10 bases between. Germline V gene lookup returns CDR1 KGHSH and CDR2 LQKENI. CDR3 sequence (DNA): TGTGCCAGCTCACCGGCGACAGGTTCCTACGAGCAGTACTTC. This translates into CASSPATGSYEQYF.

The V gene is TRBV5-4, the J gene TRBJ1-1, with D uncertain. There are 12 residues in the CDR3. CDR1 is SGHNT, CDR2 YYREEE, per germline (reference sequence). V was shortened by 10 bases and J by 6 bases, with 16 bases between the two germline ends. CDR3 bases: TGTGCCTACACGGCAGCCAGATCTGAAGCTTTCTTT. It yields the protein CAYTAARSEAFF.

The chain employs TRBV5-5 and TRBJ1-6, with TRBD1 as a possible D gene (6 bases). CDR3 length equals 13 residues. Trimming took 1 base from V and 10 from J, leaving 9 bases between them. In germline, CDR1 is SGHKS, CDR2 YYEKEE (reference sequence). The CDR3: CASSLTGTSPLHF. CDR3 sequence (DNA): TGTGCCAGCAGCTTGACAGGGACCTCACCCCTCCACTTT.

In nucleotides, the CDR3 is TGTGCCAGCAGCTTTGGGAGGAGAATTATGGATACGCAGTATTTT. Its protein product is CASSFGRRIMDTQYF. The V call is TRBV5-8, the J call TRBJ2-3; D is perhaps TRBD2 (6 bases). V lost 2 bases, J lost 6 bases, and 16 bases lay in between. The CDR3 is made up of 15 amino acids. Germline V CDR1 and CDR2: SGHTS, YDEGEE. Full variable domain (outside the CDR3, taken from reference TRBV5-8 and TRBJ2-3): EAGVTQSPTHLIKTRGQQATLRCSPISGHTSVYWYQQALGLGLQFLLWYDEGEERNRGNFPPRFSGRQFPNYSSELNVNALELEDSALYLCASSFGRRIMDTQYFGPGTRLTVL.

This clone was detected only a few times. V and J are TRBV29-1 and TRBJ2-2; D may correspond to TRBD1 or TRBD2 (5 bases each). The CDR3 contains 14 residues. The V and J ends lost 5 bases and 3 bases respectively, with 13 bases between them. The germline V gene encodes CDR1 SQVTM and CDR2 ANQGSEA. CDR3 protein: CSVHWGSDTGELFF. CDR3 DNA sequence: TGCAGCGTTCATTGGGGGTCGGACACCGGGGAGCTGTTTTTT.

V and J are TRBV15 and TRBJ2-3, with TRBD1 matching 9 bases. CDR3 length equals 16 residues. CDR1 is LNHNV, CDR2 YYDKDF, per germline (reference sequence). V lost 0 bases to trimming and J lost 7 bases; unmatched junction nucleotides: 8. The DNA of the CDR3 is TGTGCCACCAGCAGAGAAAGGACAGGGGCAATCAATACGCAGTATTTT. Its translation is CATSRERTGAINTQYF.

The J gene is TRBJ1-5, the V gene TRBV2; D remains unclear. There are 14 residues in the CDR3. CDR1 is SNHLY and CDR2 is FYNNEI in the germline V gene. V dropped 1 base and J dropped 6 bases, with 10 bases sitting between them. The CDR3 nucleotides are TGTGCCAGCAGTGAAGGGGTTCAAGGTCAGCCCCAGCATTTT. Its translation: CASSEGVQGQPQHF.